This TCR beta chain was sequenced during a study of T cell clonotyping in hematopoietic cell transplantation. Libraries were prepared by immunoSEQ multiplex PCR; TCRdb keeps only in-frame clonotypes and omits some of them. The table lists fewer than 40,000 clones, around nine tenths of them singletons, with nearly 2% in the top ten. The CDR3 loop spans 11 amino acids. V lost 1 base, J lost 4 bases, and 1 base lay in between. The germline V gene has CDR1 SNHLY and CDR2 FYNNEI. The sequenced sample consisted of peripheral blood mononuclear cells. The sequence was obtained from a woman aged 40 to 50 in good health. Some clones in this sample may be carry-over from other donors' samples. The chain carries TRBV2 and TRBJ1-2; D remains ambiguous. The CDR3 region has the DNA TGTGCCAGCAGTGAAGTCTATGGCTACACCTTC. This codes for CASSEVYGYTF.